This note documents a single T cell receptor (beta chain) sequence. Its specificity is unknown. Trimming took 4 bases from V and 2 from J, leaving 9 bases between them. Germline V gives CDR1 MNHEY, CDR2 SVGEGT. The CDR3 runs to 13 residues. Repertoires were generated with immunoSEQ multiplex PCR, while TCRdb's copy carries only in-frame clones and drops some. The repertoire has approximately 350,000 clones, about 80% of them found once; the top ten carry 7.4%. The data were taken from a study of Ad26.COV2.S vaccination and SARS-CoV-2 variants. As to treatment: around 19 received Ad26.COV2.S at low or high dose, single or two shots; a few received placebo; per-sample allocation not given. The investigators took samples on day 63 after the first vaccine or placebo injection. General study findings and limits: Substantial post-vaccination breadth of spike-specific CD8+ and CD4+ T cell responses was reported. Spike-specific TCR breadth in vaccine recipients exceeded that seen in placebo recipients.

This clonotype was obtained from a person between 18 and 65 years old who received the Ad26.COV2.S COVID-19 vaccine or a placebo. V and J are TRBV6-2 or TRBV6-3 and TRBJ2-7; D not resolved. The material was peripheral blood, obtained in a trial of Ad26.COV2.S vaccine versus placebo. CDR3 coding DNA: TGTGCCAGCAGTTCACCCCGACCCTACGAGCAGTACTTC. Its translation is CASSSPRPYEQYF.